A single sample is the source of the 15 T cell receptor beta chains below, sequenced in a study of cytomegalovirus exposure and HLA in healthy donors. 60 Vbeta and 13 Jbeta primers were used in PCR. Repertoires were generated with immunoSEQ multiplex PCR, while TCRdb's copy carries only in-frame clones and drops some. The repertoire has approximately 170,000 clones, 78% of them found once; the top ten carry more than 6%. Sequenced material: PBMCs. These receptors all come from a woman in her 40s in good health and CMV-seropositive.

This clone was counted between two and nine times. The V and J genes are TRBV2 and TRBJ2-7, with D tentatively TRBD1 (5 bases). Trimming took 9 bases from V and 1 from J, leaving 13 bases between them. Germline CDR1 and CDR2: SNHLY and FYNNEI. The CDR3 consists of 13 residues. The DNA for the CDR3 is TGTGCCAGTAGGGGATTTTTGTCCTACGAGCAGTACTTC. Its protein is CASRGFLSYEQYF.

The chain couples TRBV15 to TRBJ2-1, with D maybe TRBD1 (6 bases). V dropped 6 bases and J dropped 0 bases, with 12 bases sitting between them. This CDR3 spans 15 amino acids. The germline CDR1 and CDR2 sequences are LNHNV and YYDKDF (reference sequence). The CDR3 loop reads CATRNRGSSYNEQFF. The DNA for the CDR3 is TGTGCCACCAGGAATAGGGGGAGCTCCTACAATGAGCAGTTCTTC.

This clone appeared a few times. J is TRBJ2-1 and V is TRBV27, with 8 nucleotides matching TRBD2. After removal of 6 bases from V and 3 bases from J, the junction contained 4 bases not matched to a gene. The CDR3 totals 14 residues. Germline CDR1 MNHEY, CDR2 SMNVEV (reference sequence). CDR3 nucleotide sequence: TGTGCCAGCAGAATTAGCGGGGTCTACAATGAGCAGTTCTTC. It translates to CASRISGVYNEQFF.

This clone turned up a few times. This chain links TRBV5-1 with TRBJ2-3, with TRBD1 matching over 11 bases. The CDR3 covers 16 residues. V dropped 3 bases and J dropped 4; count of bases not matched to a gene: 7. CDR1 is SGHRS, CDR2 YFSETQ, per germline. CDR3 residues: CASSWTGQGGADTQYF. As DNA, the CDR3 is TGCGCCAGCAGCTGGACGGGACAGGGGGGGGCAGATACGCAGTATTTT.

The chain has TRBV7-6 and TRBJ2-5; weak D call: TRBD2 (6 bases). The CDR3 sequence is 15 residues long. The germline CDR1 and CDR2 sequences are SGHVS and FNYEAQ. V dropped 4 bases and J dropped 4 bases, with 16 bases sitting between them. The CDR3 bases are TGTGCCAGCAGCTCCCTACTAGCTCGAGGAGAGACCCAGTACTTC. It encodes CASSSLLARGETQYF.

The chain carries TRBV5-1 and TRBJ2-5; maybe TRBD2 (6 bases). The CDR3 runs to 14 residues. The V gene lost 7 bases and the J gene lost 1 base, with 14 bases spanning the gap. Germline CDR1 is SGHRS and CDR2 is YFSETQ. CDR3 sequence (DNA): TGCGCCAGCGAACTTTACGGGGGCCAAGAGACCCAGTACTTC. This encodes CASELYGGQETQYF. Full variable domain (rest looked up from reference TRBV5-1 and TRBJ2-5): KAGVTQTPRYLIKTRGQQVTLSCSPISGHRSVSWYQQTPGQGLQFLFEYFSETQRNKGNFPGRFSGRQFSNSRSEMNVSTLELGDSALYLCASELYGGQETQYFGPGTRLLVL.

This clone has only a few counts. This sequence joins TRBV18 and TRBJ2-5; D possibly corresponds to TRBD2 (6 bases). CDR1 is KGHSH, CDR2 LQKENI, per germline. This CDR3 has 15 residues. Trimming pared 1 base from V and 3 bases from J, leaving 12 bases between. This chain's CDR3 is CASSPRGGAEETQYF. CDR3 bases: TGTGCCAGCTCACCACGGGGCGGGGCCGAAGAGACCCAGTACTTC.

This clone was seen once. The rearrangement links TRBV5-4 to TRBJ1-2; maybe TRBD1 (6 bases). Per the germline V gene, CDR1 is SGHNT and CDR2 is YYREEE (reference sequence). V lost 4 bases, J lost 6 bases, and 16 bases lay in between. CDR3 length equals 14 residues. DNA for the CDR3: TGTGCCAGCAGCCGGGACATAGCCCTAGATGGCTACACCTTC. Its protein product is CASSRDIALDGYTF.

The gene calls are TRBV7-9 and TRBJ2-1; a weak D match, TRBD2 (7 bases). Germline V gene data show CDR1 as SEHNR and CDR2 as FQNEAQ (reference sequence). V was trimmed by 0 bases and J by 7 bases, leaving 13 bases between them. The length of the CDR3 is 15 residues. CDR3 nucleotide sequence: TGTGCCAGCAGCTTAGCGGGGGGGCTAGGGAATGAGCAGTTCTTC. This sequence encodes CASSLAGGLGNEQFF.

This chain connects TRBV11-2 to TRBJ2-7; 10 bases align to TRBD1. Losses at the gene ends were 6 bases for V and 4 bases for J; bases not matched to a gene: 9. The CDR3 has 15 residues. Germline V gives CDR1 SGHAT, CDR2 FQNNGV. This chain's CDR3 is CASRTGGQGTYEQYF. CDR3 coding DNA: TGTGCCAGCAGGACGGGGGGACAGGGGACTTACGAGCAGTACTTC.

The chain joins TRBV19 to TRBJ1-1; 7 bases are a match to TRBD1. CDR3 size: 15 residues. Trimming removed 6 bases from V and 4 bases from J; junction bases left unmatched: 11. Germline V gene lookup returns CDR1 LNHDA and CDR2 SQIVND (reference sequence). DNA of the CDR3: TGTGCCAGTAGCCGAAGACAGGGAGAAGGCACTGAAGCTTTCTTT. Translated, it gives CASSRRQGEGTEAFF.

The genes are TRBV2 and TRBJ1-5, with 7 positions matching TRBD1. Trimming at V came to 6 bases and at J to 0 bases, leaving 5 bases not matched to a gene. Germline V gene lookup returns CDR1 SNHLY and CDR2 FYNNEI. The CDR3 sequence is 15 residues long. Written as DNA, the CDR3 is TGTGCCAGCAGAAAAACAGGGGATAGCAATCAGCCCCAGCATTTT. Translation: CASRKTGDSNQPQHF.

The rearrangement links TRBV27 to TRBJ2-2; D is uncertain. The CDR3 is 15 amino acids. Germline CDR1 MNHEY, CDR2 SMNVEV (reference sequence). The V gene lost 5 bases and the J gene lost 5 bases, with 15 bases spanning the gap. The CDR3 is CASSPTPDNTGELFF. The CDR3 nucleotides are TGTGCCAGCAGTCCCACCCCAGACAATACCGGGGAGCTGTTTTTT.

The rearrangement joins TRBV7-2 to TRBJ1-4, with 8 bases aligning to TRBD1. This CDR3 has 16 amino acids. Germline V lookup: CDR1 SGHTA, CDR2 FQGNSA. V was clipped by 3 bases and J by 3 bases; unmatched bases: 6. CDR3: CASSLDRVSANEKLFF. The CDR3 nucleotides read TGTGCCAGCAGCTTGGACAGGGTTTCGGCTAATGAAAAACTGTTTTTT.

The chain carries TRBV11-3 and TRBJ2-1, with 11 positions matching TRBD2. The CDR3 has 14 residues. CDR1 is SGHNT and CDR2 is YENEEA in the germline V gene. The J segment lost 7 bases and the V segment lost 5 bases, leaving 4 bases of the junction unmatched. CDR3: CASSDWTSGNEQFF. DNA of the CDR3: TGTGCCAGCAGCGACTGGACTAGCGGGAATGAGCAGTTCTTC.